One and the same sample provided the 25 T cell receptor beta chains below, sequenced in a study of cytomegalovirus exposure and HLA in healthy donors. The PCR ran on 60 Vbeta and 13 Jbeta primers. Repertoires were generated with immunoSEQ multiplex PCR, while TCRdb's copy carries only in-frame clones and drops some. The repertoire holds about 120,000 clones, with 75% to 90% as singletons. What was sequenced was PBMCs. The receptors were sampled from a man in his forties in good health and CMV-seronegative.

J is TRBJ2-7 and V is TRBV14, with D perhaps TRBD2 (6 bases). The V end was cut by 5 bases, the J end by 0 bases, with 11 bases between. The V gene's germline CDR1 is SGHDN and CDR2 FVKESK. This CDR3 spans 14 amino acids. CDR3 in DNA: TGTGCCAGCAGCGCGGGGAGACTCTCCTACGAGCAGTACTTC. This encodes CASSAGRLSYEQYF. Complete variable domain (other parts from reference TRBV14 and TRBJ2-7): EAGVTQFPSHSVIEKGQTVTLRCDPISGHDNLYWYRRVMGKEIKFLLHFVKESKQDESGMPNNRFLAERTGGTYSTLKVQPAELEDSGVYFCASSAGRLSYEQYFGPGTRLTVT.

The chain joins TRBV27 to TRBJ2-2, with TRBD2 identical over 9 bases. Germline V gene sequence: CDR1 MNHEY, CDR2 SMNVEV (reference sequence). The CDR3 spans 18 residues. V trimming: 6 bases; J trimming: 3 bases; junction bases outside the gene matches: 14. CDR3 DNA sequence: TGTGCCAGCAGCCACGCAGGGACTAGCTTGGGAGACACCGGGGAGCTGTTTTTT. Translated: CASSHAGTSLGDTGELFF.

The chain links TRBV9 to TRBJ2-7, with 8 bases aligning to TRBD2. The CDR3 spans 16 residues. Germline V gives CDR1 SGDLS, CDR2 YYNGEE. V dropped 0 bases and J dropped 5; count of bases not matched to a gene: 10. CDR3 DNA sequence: TGTGCCAGCAGCGTAGAGGTTACAAGCGGGAGAAACGAGCAGTACTTC. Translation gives CASSVEVTSGRNEQYF.

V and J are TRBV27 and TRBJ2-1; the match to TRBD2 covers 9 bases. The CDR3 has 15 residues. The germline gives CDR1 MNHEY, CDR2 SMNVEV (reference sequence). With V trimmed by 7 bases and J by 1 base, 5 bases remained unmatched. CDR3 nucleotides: TGTGCCAGCACCAAGGCGGGGGGGTCCTACAATGAGCAGTTCTTC. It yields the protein CASTKAGGSYNEQFF.

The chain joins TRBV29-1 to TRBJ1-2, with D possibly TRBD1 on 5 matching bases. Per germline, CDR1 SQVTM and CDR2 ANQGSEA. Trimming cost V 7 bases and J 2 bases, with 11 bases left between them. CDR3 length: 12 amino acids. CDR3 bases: TGCAGCGCCCGGGGGGAGAACTATGGCTACACCTTC. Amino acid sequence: CSARGENYGYTF.

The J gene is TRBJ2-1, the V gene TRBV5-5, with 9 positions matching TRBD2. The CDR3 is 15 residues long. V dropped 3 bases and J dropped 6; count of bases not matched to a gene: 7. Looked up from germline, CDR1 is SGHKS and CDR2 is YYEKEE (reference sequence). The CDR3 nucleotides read TGTGCCAGCAGCTCAATAGCGGGGGAGCTCAATGAGCAGTTCTTC. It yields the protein CASSSIAGELNEQFF.

The CDR3 spells CASSLAGASGANVLTF. In DNA, the CDR3 is TGTGCCAGCAGCTTAGCGGGGGCCTCTGGGGCCAACGTCCTGACTTTC. The rearrangement uses TRBV7-2 and TRBJ2-6, with D maybe TRBD1 (6 bases). This CDR3 is 16 amino acids long. V lost 0 bases, J lost 0 bases, and 6 bases lay in between. Germline loops: CDR1 SGHTA, CDR2 FQGNSA.

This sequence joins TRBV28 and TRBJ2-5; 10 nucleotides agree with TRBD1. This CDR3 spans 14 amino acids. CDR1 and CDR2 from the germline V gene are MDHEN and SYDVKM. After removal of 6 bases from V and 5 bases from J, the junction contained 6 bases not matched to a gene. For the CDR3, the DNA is TGTGCCAGCAGCCCCTCGGACAGGGGGGAGACCCAGTACTTC. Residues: CASSPSDRGETQYF.

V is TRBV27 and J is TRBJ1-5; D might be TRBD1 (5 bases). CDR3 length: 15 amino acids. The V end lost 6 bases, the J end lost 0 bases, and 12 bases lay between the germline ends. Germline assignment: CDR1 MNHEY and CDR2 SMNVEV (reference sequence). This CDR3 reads CASSPRGNSNQPQHF. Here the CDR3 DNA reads TGTGCCAGCAGCCCTCGGGGGAATAGCAATCAGCCCCAGCATTTT.

In DNA, the CDR3 is TGTGCCAGCAGCGAAGGCGACAGTCTTCGCTATGGCTACACCTTC. This gives the protein CASSEGDSLRYGYTF. This chain joins TRBV9 and TRBJ1-2, with a tentative D call TRBD1 (5 bases). Per the germline V gene, CDR1 is SGDLS and CDR2 is YYNGEE. There are 15 residues in the CDR3. Trimming pared 3 bases from V and 4 bases from J, leaving 16 bases between.

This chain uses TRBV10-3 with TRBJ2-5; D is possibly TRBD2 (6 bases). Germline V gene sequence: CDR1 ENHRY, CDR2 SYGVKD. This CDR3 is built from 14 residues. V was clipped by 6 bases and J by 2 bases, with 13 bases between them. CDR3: CAIRGGTGQETQYF. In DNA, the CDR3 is TGTGCCATCAGAGGAGGGACGGGGCAAGAGACCCAGTACTTC.

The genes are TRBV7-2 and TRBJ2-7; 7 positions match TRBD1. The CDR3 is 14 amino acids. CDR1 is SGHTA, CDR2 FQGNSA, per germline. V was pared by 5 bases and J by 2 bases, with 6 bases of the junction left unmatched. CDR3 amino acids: CASSQGQKPYEQYF. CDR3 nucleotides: TGTGCCAGCAGCCAGGGACAGAAACCCTACGAGCAGTACTTC.

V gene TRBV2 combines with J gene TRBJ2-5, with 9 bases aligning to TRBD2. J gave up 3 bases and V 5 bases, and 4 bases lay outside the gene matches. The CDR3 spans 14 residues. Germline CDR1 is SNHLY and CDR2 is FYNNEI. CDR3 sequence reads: CASSSRTSEETQYF. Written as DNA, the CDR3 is TGTGCCAGCAGTTCCCGGACTAGCGAAGAGACCCAGTACTTC.

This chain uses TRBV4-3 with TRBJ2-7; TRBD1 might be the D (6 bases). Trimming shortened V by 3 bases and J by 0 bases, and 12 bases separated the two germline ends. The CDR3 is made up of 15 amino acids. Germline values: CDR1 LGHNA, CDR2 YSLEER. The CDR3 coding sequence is TGCGCCAGCAGCCAGGGGGCAGGGATCTCCTACGAGCAGTACTTC. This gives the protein CASSQGAGISYEQYF.

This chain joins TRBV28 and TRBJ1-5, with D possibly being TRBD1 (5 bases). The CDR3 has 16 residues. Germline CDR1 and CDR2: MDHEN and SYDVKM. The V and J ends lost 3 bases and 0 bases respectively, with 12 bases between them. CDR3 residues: CASSFSGRDSNQPQHF. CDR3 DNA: TGTGCCAGCAGTTTCAGTGGCAGGGATAGCAATCAGCCCCAGCATTTT.

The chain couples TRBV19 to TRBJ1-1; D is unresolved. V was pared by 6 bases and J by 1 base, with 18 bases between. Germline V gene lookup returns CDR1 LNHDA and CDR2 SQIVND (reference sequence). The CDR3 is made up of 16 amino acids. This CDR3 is CASRPTGALKNTEAFF. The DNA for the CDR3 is TGTGCCAGTAGACCGACGGGAGCTCTTAAGAACACTGAAGCTTTCTTT.

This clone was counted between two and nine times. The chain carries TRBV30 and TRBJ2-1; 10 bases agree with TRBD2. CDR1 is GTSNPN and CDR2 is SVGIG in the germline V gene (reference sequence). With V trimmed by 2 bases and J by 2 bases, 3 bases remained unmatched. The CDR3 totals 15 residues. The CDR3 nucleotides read TGTGCCTGGAGTCCACTAGCGGGAACCTACAATGAGCAGTTCTTC. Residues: CAWSPLAGTYNEQFF.

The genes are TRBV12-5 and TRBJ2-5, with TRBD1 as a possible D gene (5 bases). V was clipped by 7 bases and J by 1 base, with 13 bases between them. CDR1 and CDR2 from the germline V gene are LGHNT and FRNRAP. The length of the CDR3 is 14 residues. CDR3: CASAFSGLQETQYF. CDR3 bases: TGTGCTAGTGCCTTCTCAGGGCTCCAAGAGACCCAGTACTTC.

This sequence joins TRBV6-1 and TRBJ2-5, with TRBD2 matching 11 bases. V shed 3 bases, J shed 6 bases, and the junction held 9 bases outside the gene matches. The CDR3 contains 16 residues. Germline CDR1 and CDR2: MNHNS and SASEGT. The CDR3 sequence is CASSDVAGGLLKTQYF. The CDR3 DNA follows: TGTGCCAGCAGTGATGTAGCGGGGGGGCTCTTAAAGACCCAGTACTTC.

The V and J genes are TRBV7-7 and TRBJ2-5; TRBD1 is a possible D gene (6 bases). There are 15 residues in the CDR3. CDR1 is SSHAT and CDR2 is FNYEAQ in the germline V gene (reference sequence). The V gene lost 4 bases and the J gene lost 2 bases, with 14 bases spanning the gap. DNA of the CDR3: TGTGCCAGCAGCTCAAGCTTCGGGACACAAGAGACCCAGTACTTC. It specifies CASSSSFGTQETQYF.

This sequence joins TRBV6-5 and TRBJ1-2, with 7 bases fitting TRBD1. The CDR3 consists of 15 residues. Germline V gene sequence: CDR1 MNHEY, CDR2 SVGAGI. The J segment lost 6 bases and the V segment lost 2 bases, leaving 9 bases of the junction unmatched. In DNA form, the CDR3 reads TGTGCCAGCAGTTACCTACAACAAGACAGGGATGGCTACACCTTC. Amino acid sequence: CASSYLQQDRDGYTF.

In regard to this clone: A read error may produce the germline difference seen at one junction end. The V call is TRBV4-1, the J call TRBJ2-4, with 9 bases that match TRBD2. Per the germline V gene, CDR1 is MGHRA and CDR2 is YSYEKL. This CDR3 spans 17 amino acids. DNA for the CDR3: TGCGCCAGCAGCCAAGATAACGGCGGGAGGGGTATCAACAGTCAGTACTTC. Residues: CASSQDNGGRGINSQYF.

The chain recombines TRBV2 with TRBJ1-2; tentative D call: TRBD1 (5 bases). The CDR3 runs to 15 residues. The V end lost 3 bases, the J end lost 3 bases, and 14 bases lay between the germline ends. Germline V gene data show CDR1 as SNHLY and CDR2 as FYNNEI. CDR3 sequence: CASSEAWGGDYGYTF. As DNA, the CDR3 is TGTGCCAGCAGTGAGGCCTGGGGGGGTGACTATGGCTACACCTTC. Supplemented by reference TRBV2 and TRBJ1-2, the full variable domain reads EPEVTQTPSHQVTQMGQEVILRCVPISNHLYFYWYRQILGQKVEFLVSFYNNEISEKSEIFDDQFSVERPDGSNFTLKIRSTKLEDSAMYFCASSEAWGGDYGYTFGSGTRLTVV.

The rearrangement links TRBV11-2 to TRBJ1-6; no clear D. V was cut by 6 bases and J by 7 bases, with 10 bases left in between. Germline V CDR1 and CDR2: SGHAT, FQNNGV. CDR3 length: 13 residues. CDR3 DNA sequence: TGTGCCAGCAGGAGGGCGGAGAATTCACCCCTCCACTTT. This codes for CASRRAENSPLHF.

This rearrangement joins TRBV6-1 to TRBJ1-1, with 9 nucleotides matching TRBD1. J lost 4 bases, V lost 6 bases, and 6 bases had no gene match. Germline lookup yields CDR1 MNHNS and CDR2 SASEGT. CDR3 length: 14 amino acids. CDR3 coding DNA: TGTGCCAGCAGGGCCGGGGACAGGGCCACTGAAGCTTTCTTT. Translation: CASRAGDRATEAFF.